This T cell receptor (beta chain) was sequenced for a study of blood T cells in healthy people across ages. Study outcomes and limitations: With unsorted PBMCs, a conclusive comparison of naive versus antigen-experienced cells was not possible.

This clonotype has a handful of counts. Its specificity is not known. PCR was performed a second time for about 7 to 12 cycles using a sample-barcoded 5' primer and a J-beta primer mix. TCRdb reanalysed the 5' RACE reads using MiXCR and keeps one entry per CDR3 protein. The data show about 1.6 million distinct CDR3 sequences, roughly 32% seen once. The source is a woman aged 25-40 years in good health. Sequencing input: blood.

The CDR3 loop reads CASSPTAGLGTDTQYF. The CDR3 region has the DNA TGTGCCAGCAGCCCCACCGCGGGGCTTGGGACAGATACGCAGTATTTT. The rearrangement uses TRBV9 and TRBJ2-3; D is perhaps TRBD2 (6 bases). Germline V gene lookup returns CDR1 SGDLS and CDR2 YYNGEE. This CDR3 is built from 16 residues. Trimming removed 4 bases from V and 3 bases from J, with 18 bases in between.